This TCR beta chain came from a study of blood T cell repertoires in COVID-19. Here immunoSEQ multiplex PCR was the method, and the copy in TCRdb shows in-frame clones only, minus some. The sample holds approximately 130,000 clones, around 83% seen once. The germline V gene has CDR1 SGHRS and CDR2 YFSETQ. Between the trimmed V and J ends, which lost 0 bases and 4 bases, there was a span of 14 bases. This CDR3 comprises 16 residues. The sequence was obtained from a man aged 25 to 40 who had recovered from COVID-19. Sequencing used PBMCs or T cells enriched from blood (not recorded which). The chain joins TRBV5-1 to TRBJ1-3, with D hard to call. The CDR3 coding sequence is TGCGCCAGCAGCTTGGCCGGGTCGTCTTACGGAAACACCATATATTTT. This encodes CASSLAGSSYGNTIYF.